This is a list of T cell receptor beta chains from one sample in a study of T cell responses to AZD1222 COVID-19 vaccine. Profiling relied on immunoSEQ multiplex PCR, and the TCRdb table lists in-frame clones only, not all of them. Of more than 95,000 clones detected, roughly nine tenths appear once; the ten largest clones hold around 30%. The specimen comprised peripheral blood, sampled on day 0 of AZD1222 vaccination. The source is an adult in good health. Each CDR3 is given with its conserved first and last residue. A D gene is named only where the DNA matches it firmly.

cdr3_aa | cdr3_length | d_call | j_call | v_call
CASSPGDLYGYTF | 13 | . | TRBJ1-2 | TRBV27
CASSSVPREKLFF | 13 | . | TRBJ1-4 | TRBV6-5
CASSPGQLPYEQYF | 14 | TRBD1 | TRBJ2-7 | TRBV18
CASSPQGGVREKLFF | 15 | TRBD1 | TRBJ1-4 | TRBV28
CASSQTNWGTGELFF | 15 | . | TRBJ2-2 | TRBV3-1/TRBV3-2
CASSPPGRDGELFF | 14 | . | TRBJ2-2 | TRBV18
CASSMLGTSPYEQYF | 15 | TRBD2 | TRBJ2-7 | TRBV11-2
CASSEMASLPEQFF | 14 | . | TRBJ2-1 | TRBV2
CASQTSGRANEQFF | 14 | TRBD2 | TRBJ2-1 | TRBV6-5
CASSLRGQGGGANVLTF | 17 | TRBD1 | TRBJ2-6 | TRBV7-8
CASSQGEGSGEGPQHF | 16 | . | TRBJ1-5 | TRBV3-1/TRBV3-2
CAISDGQGGNTIYF | 14 | TRBD1 | TRBJ1-3 | TRBV10-3
CASSLALTGVFTEAFF | 16 | TRBD1 | TRBJ1-1 | TRBV5-8
CASSLAGSSGNTIYF | 15 | . | TRBJ1-3 | TRBV5-1
CASSWQGAGAEAFF | 14 | TRBD1 | TRBJ1-1 | TRBV6-2/TRBV6-3
CASSHRTGMNTEAFF | 15 | TRBD1 | TRBJ1-1 | TRBV3-1/TRBV3-2
CASSIGLAGLTGELFF | 16 | TRBD2 | TRBJ2-2 | TRBV2
CASSLGGGQPQHF | 13 | . | TRBJ1-5 | TRBV11-1
CASSLVAGSSGANVLTF | 17 | . | TRBJ2-6 | TRBV5-1
CATSSTNKGGEAFF | 14 | . | TRBJ1-1 | TRBV15
CASSGQGANTIYF | 13 | TRBD1 | TRBJ1-3 | TRBV6-1
CASSPTPYEQYF | 12 | . | TRBJ2-7 | TRBV12-3/TRBV12-4
CASSQDLRLKLNTEAFF | 17 | . | TRBJ1-1 | TRBV4-1
CATSREEGQGVGETQYF | 17 | TRBD1 | TRBJ2-5 | TRBV15
CASSPEGTGELFF | 13 | . | TRBJ2-2 | TRBV4-2
CASSLVQGEYGYTF | 14 | . | TRBJ1-2 | TRBV5-4
CASSFAENSNQPQHF | 15 | . | TRBJ1-5 | TRBV27
CASRLEQYF | 9 | . | TRBJ2-7 | TRBV2
CASSPRAYGYTF | 12 | . | TRBJ1-2 | TRBV6-5
CASSPGLGGYNEQFF | 15 | TRBD2 | TRBJ2-1 | TRBV5-6
CASSIGQIMNTEAFF | 15 | . | TRBJ1-1 | TRBV5-6
CASSPWAGGKGSNQPQHF | 18 | TRBD1 | TRBJ1-5 | TRBV27
CAWSTGQGSTEAFF | 14 | TRBD1 | TRBJ1-1 | TRBV30
CASSLGTPNSGNTIYF | 16 | . | TRBJ1-3 | TRBV11-2
CASSTGLSYGYTF | 13 | . | TRBJ1-2 | TRBV27
CASSKNQGWQEKLFF | 15 | . | TRBJ1-4 | TRBV2
CASSARMGREGALTTEAFF | 19 | . | TRBJ1-1 | TRBV18
CASSPRGWETQYF | 13 | . | TRBJ2-5 | TRBV12-3/TRBV12-4
CASSQVFLGKAVEKLFF | 17 | . | TRBJ1-4 | TRBV14
CASEGPGANVLTF | 13 | . | TRBJ2-6 | TRBV2
CASSESGTEAFF | 12 | . | TRBJ1-1 | TRBV2
CASSRDGQASYGYTF | 15 | TRBD1 | TRBJ1-2 | TRBV11-2
CASSRGLAGRDTQYF | 15 | TRBD2 | TRBJ2-3 | TRBV7-3
CATSPSEAASSGTQYF | 16 | . | TRBJ2-3 | TRBV24-1
CTSSQDLSQGAGFRMNTEAFF | 21 | . | TRBJ1-1 | TRBV1
CASSRGTSGRLEQYF | 15 | TRBD2 | TRBJ2-3 | TRBV6-2/TRBV6-3
CACPEDTGELFF | 12 | . | TRBJ2-2 | TRBV30
CASSLGQGFSGELFF | 15 | TRBD1 | TRBJ2-2 | TRBV7-8
CASSIPGTSGSNEQFF | 16 | TRBD2 | TRBJ2-1 | TRBV9
CASSVVTDNYGYTF | 14 | . | TRBJ1-2 | TRBV9
CASSELGRAGELFF | 14 | . | TRBJ2-2 | TRBV19
CASSAWERGRETQYF | 15 | TRBD2 | TRBJ2-5 | TRBV2
CSVEGTSGGTDTQYF | 15 | TRBD2 | TRBJ2-3 | TRBV29-1
CASSQDTGLTGEQYF | 15 | . | TRBJ2-7 | TRBV3-1/TRBV3-2
CASSPRILAGGLNEQFF | 17 | TRBD2 | TRBJ2-1 | TRBV3-1/TRBV3-2
CASSDSYSPLHF | 12 | . | TRBJ1-6 | TRBV7-2
CASSERTASDTQYF | 14 | . | TRBJ2-3 | TRBV6-1
CASSWGTGGEQFF | 13 | . | TRBJ2-1 | TRBV7-9
CATSREVRSGAVNYGYTF | 18 | . | TRBJ1-2 | TRBV15
CASSYRSSGNTIYF | 14 | . | TRBJ1-3 | TRBV19